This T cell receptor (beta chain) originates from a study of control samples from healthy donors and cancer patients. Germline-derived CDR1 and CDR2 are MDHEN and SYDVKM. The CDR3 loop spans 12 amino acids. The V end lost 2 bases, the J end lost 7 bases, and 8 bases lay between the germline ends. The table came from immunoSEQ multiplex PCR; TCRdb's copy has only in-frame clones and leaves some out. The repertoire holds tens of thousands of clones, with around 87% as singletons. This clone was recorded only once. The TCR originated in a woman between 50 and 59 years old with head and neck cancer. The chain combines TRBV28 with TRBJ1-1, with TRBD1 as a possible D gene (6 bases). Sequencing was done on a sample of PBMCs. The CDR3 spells CASSLGGSEAFF. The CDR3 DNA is TGTGCCAGCAGTTTAGGGGGCAGTGAAGCTTTCTTT.